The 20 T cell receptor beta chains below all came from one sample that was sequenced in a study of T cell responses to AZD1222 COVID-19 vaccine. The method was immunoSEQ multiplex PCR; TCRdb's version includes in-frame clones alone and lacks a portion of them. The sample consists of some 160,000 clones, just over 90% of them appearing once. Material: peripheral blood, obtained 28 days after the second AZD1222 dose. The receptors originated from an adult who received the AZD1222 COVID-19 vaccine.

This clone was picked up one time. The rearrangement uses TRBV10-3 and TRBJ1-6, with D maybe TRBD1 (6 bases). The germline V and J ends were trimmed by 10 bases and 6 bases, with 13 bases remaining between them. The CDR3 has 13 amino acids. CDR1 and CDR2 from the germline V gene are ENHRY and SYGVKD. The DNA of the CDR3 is TGTGCCACGAGGACAGAAGCTAATTCACCCCTCCACTTT. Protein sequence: CATRTEANSPLHF.

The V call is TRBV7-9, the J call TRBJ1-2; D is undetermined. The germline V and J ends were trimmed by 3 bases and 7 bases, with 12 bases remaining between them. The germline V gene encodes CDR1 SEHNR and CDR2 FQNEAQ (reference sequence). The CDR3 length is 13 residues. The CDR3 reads CASSLAGFGGYTF. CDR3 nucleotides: TGTGCCAGCAGCTTGGCCGGGTTTGGTGGCTACACCTTC. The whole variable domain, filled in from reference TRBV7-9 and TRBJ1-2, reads DTGVSQNPRHKITKRGQNVTFRCDPISEHNRLYWYRQTLGQGPEFLTYFQNEAQLEKSRLLSDRFSAERPKGSFSTLEIQRTEQGDSAMYLCASSLAGFGGYTFGSGTRLTVV.

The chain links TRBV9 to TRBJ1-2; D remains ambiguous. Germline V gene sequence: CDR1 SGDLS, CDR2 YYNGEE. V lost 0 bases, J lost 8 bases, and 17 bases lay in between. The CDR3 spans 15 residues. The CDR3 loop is CASSVALYRPQGYTF. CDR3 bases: TGTGCCAGCAGCGTAGCCCTCTACAGACCTCAGGGCTACACCTTC.

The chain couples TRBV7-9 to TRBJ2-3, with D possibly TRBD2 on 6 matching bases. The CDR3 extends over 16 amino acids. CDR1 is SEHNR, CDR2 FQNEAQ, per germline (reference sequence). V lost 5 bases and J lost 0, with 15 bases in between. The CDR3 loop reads CASSQMSGRSTDTQYF. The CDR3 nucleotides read TGTGCCAGCAGCCAGATGAGCGGGCGTAGCACAGATACGCAGTATTTT.

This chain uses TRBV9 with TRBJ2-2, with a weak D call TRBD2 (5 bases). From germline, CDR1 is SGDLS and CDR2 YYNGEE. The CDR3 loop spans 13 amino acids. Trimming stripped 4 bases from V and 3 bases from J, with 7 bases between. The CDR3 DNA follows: TGTGCCAGCAGCACCGGGGACACCGGGGAGCTGTTTTTT. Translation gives CASSTGDTGELFF.

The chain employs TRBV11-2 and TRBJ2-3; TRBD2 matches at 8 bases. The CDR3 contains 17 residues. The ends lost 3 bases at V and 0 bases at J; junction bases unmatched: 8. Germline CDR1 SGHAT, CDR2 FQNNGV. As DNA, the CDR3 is TGTGCCAGCAGCTTCAACCTGGCTAGCGGGAGCACAGATACGCAGTATTTT. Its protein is CASSFNLASGSTDTQYF. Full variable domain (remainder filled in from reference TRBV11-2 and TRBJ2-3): EAGVAQSPRYKIIEKRQSVAFWCNPISGHATLYWYQQILGQGPKLLIQFQNNGVVDDSQLPKDRFSAERLKGVDSTLKIQPAKLEDSAVYLCASSFNLASGSTDTQYFGPGTRLTVL.

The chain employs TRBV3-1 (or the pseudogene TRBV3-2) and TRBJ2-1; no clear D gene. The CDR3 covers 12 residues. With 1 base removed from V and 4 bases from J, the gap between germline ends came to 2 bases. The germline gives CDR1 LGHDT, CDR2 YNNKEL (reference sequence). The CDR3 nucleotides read TGTGCCAGCAGCCAAGTTTACAATGAGCAGTTCTTC. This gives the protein CASSQVYNEQFF.

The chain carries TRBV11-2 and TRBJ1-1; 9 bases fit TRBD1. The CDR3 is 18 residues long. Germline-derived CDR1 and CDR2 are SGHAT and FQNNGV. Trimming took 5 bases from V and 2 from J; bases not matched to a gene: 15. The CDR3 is CASSPGLDRGGINTEAFF. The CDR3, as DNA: TGTGCCAGCAGCCCCGGGCTGGACAGGGGAGGAATTAACACTGAAGCTTTCTTT. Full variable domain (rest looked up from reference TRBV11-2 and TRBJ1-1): EAGVAQSPRYKIIEKRQSVAFWCNPISGHATLYWYQQILGQGPKLLIQFQNNGVVDDSQLPKDRFSAERLKGVDSTLKIQPAKLEDSAVYLCASSPGLDRGGINTEAFFGQGTRLTVV.

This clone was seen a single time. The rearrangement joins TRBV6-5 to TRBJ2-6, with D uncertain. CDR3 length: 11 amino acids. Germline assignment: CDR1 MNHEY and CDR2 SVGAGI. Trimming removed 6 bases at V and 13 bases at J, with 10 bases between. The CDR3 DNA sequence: TGTGCCAGCAGCGAGACAAATGTCCTGACTTTC. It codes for CASSETNVLTF.

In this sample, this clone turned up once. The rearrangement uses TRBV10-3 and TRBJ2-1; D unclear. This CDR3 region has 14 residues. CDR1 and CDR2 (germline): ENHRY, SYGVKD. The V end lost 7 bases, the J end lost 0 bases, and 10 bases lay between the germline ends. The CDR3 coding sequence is TGTGCCATCACCCCTGACCTCTCCTACAATGAGCAGTTCTTC. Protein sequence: CAITPDLSYNEQFF.

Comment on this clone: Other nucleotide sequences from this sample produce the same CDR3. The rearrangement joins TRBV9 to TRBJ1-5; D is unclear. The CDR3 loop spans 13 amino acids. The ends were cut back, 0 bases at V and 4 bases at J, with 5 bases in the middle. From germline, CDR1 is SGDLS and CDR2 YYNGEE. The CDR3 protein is CASSVADNQPQHF. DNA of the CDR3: TGTGCCAGCAGCGTAGCGGATAATCAGCCCCAGCATTTT. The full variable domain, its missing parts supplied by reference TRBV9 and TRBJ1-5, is DSGVTQTPKHLITATGQRVTLRCSPRSGDLSVYWYQQSLDQGLQFLIQYYNGEERAKGNILERFSAQQFPDLHSELNLSSLELGDSALYFCASSVADNQPQHFGDGTRLSIL.

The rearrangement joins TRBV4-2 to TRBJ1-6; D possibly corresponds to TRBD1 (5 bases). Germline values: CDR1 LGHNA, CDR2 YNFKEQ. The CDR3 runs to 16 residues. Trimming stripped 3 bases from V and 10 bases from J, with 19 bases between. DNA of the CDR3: TGTGCCAGCAGCCAGAGGACTCAGGGTGTGAGGTCACCCCTCCACTTT. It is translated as CASSQRTQGVRSPLHF.

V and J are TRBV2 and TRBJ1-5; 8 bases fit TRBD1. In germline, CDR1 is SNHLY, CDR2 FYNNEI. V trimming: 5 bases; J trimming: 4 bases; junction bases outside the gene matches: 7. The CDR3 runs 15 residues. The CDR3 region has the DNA TGTGCCAGCAGTTCCCGGACAGGGAAAAATCAGCCCCAGCATTTT. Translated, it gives CASSSRTGKNQPQHF.

The CDR3, as DNA: TGTGCCAGCAGTATCCTCGGGACAGGGGGCGCCGATGGCTACACCTTC. It yields the protein CASSILGTGGADGYTF. This sequence joins TRBV2 and TRBJ1-2; the match to TRBD1 covers 12 bases. The germline V gene encodes CDR1 SNHLY and CDR2 FYNNEI. The CDR3 has 16 residues. The V gene end was trimmed by 5 bases and the J gene end by 6 bases; junction bases not matched to a gene: 10.

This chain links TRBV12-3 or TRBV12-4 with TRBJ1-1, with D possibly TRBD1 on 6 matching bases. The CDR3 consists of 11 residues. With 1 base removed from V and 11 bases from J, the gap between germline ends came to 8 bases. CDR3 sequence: CASSLGTVAFF. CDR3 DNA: TGTGCCAGCAGTTTAGGGACAGTCGCTTTCTTT.

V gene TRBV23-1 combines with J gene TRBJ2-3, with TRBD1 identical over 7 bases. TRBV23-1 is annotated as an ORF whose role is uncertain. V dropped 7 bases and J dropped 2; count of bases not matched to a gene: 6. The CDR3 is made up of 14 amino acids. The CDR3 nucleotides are TGCGCCAGCACGACAGGGTGGAACACAGATACGCAGTATTTT. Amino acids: CASTTGWNTDTQYF.

The DNA for the CDR3 is TGTGCCAGCAGTTCGGGACAGGGGGACAACACTGAAGCTTTCTTT. Translating gives CASSSGQGDNTEAFF. The J gene is TRBJ1-1, the V gene TRBV6-5, with 11 bases matching TRBD1. The CDR3 has 15 residues. After removal of 4 bases from V and 2 bases from J, the junction contained 3 bases not matched to a gene. From germline, CDR1 is MNHEY and CDR2 SVGAGI.

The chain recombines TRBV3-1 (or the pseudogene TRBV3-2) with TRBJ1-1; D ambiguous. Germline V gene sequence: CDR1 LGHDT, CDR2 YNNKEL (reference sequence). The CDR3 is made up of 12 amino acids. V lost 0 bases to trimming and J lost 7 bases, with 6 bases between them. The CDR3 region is CASSQEKGEAFF. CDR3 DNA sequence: TGTGCCAGCAGCCAAGAAAAGGGTGAAGCTTTCTTT.

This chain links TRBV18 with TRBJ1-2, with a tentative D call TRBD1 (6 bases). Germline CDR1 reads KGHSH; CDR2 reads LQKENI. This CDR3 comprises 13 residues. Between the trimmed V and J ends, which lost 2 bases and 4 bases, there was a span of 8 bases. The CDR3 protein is CASSPSDSYGYTF. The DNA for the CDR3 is TGTGCCAGCTCACCATCGGACAGCTATGGCTACACCTTC.

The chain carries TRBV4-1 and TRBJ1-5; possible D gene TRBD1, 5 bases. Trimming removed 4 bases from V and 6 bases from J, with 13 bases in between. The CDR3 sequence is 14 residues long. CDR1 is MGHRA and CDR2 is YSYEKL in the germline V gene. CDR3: CASSPRDVFQPQHF. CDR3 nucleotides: TGCGCCAGCAGCCCCCGGGACGTATTTCAGCCCCAGCATTTT.